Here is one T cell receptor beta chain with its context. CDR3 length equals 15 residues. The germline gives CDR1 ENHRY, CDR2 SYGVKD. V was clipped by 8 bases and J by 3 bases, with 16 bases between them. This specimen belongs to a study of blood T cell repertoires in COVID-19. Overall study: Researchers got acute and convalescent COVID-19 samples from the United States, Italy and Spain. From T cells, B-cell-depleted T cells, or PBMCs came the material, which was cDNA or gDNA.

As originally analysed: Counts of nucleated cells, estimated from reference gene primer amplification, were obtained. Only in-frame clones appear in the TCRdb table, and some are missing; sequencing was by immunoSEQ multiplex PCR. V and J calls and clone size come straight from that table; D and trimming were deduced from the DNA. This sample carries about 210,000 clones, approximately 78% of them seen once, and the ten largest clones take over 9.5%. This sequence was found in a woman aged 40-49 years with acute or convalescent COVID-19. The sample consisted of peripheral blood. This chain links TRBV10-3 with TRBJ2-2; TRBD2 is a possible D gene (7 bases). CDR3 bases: TGTGCCATCGCGGGGGTTAGACAGGACACCGGGGAGCTGTTTTTT. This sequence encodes CAIAGVRQDTGELFF.